The 15 T cell receptor beta chains below come from one sample, sequenced in a study of cytomegalovirus exposure and HLA in healthy donors. Use of 60 Vbeta and 13 Jbeta primers characterized the PCR. Measured with immunoSEQ multiplex PCR; TCRdb has only the in-frame clones, and not every one. The sample has about 120,000 clones; about three quarters are singletons. The sequencing sample was made of PBMCs. These receptors originate from a woman aged 40 to 50 in good health and CMV-seropositive.

This chain links TRBV4-1 with TRBJ2-3; 7 nucleotides align to TRBD2. J gave up 0 bases and V 4 bases, and 7 bases lay outside the gene matches. Germline V gene data show CDR1 as MGHRA and CDR2 as YSYEKL. This CDR3 has 16 amino acids. The CDR3 DNA reads as TGCGCCAGCAGCCGCGTGGTAGCGGGTAGCACAGATACGCAGTATTTT. Encoded protein: CASSRVVAGSTDTQYF.

The V call is TRBV4-1, the J call TRBJ2-3, with 10 bases identical to TRBD2. Trimming cost V 0 bases and J 2 bases; bases outside gene matches: 5. Germline assignment: CDR1 MGHRA and CDR2 YSYEKL. The CDR3 contains 17 residues. CDR3 residues: CASSQDPSGGATDTQYF. DNA of the CDR3: TGCGCCAGCAGCCAAGATCCTAGCGGGGGTGCCACAGATACGCAGTATTTT.

The chain carries TRBV27 and TRBJ2-7; TRBD1 aligns across 7 bases. Germline CDR1 MNHEY, CDR2 SMNVEV (reference sequence). This CDR3 is 13 amino acids long. J lost 6 bases, V lost 9 bases, and 11 bases had no gene match. CDR3 region: CARGDREFSEQYF. CDR3 sequence (DNA): TGTGCCAGGGGAGACAGGGAGTTCTCCGAGCAGTACTTC.

V gene TRBV19 combines with J gene TRBJ2-7; 10 positions match TRBD2. CDR1 LNHDA and CDR2 SQIVND come from the germline V gene (reference sequence). CDR3 length: 13 amino acids. With V trimmed by 6 bases and J by 5 bases, 4 bases remained unmatched. The CDR3 sequence is CASRLAGSNEQYF. As DNA, the CDR3 is TGTGCCAGTAGACTAGCGGGAAGCAACGAGCAGTACTTC. Full variable domain (remainder filled in from reference TRBV19 and TRBJ2-7): DGGITQSPKYLFRKEGQNVTLSCEQNLNHDAMYWYRQDPGQGLRLIYYSQIVNDFQKGDIAEGYSVSREKKESFPLTVTSAQKNPTAFYLCASRLAGSNEQYFGPGTRLTVT.

The chain is built from TRBV19 and TRBJ2-1; 7 nucleotides line up with TRBD1. This CDR3 has 15 amino acids. Trimming removed 5 bases from V and 5 bases from J; junction bases left unmatched: 9. Germline V lookup: CDR1 LNHDA, CDR2 SQIVND (reference sequence). As DNA, the CDR3 is TGTGCCAGTAGTTTTACCGGGACAGCAAACAATGAGCAGTTCTTC. Translated, it gives CASSFTGTANNEQFF.

This clone was detected only once. The chain employs TRBV5-1 and TRBJ2-5; D is perhaps TRBD2 (6 bases). Germline V gives CDR1 SGHRS, CDR2 YFSETQ. This CDR3 has 15 amino acids. Trimming removed 5 bases at V and 3 bases at J, with 17 bases between. The CDR3 region is CASRGGAGAEETQYF. CDR3 DNA sequence: TGCGCCAGCAGAGGAGGAGCGGGCGCCGAAGAGACCCAGTACTTC.

This clone was found once. For the CDR3, the DNA is TGTGCCAGCAGCCACCACCGGTGGTGCGAGCTCTACGAGCAGTACTTC. It translates to CASSHHRWCELYEQYF. This chain uses TRBV12-1 with TRBJ2-7; the table's D gene call, TRBD2, was not cross checked with the DNA. TRBV12-1 is designated a pseudogene. The CDR3 has 16 residues.

The chain links TRBV11-2 to TRBJ2-1; TRBD1 matches 8 bases. There are 14 residues in the CDR3. Germline V CDR1 and CDR2: SGHAT, FQNNGV. Unmatched junction bases numbered 11, after V lost 4 bases and J lost 12 bases. CDR3 bases: TGTGCCAGCAGCTCAGGGACAGGTGGGTTGGGGCAGTTCTTC. Its protein is CASSSGTGGLGQFF.

This sequence joins TRBV7-8 and TRBJ2-7, with 11 bases fitting TRBD1. The CDR3 is 15 residues long. V trimming: 2 bases; J trimming: 2 bases; junction bases outside the gene matches: 2. From germline, CDR1 is SGHVS and CDR2 FQNEAQ. The CDR3 sequence: CASSLRDRGAYEQYF. CDR3 nucleotide sequence: TGTGCCAGCAGCTTAAGGGACAGGGGGGCCTACGAGCAGTACTTC.

Only one count was recorded for this clone. V and J are TRBV5-6 and TRBJ2-5; no clear D gene. The germline V gene has CDR1 SGHDT and CDR2 YYEEEE. With 0 bases removed from V and 2 bases from J, the gap between germline ends came to 5 bases. This CDR3 is 13 amino acids long. The CDR3 sequence is CASSLALQETQYF. The CDR3 DNA sequence: TGTGCCAGCAGCTTGGCACTGCAAGAGACCCAGTACTTC.

The chain links TRBV4-2 to TRBJ2-2; no clear D gene. Germline V gives CDR1 LGHNA, CDR2 YNFKEQ. The germline V and J ends were trimmed by 4 bases and 2 bases, with 2 bases remaining between them. The CDR3 contains 12 residues. The CDR3 reads CASSLNTGELFF. Written as DNA, the CDR3 is TGTGCCAGCAGCCTAAACACCGGGGAGCTGTTTTTT.

The chain has TRBV5-6 and TRBJ1-2; 8 nucleotides align to TRBD1. CDR3 length: 16 amino acids. V lost 1 base, J lost 7 bases, and 12 bases stayed unmatched. Per the germline V gene, CDR1 is SGHDT and CDR2 is YYEEEE. CDR3: CASSLKALGQVFGYTF. CDR3 DNA: TGTGCCAGCAGCTTGAAAGCGTTGGGACAGGTGTTTGGCTACACCTTC. Full variable domain (rest looked up from reference TRBV5-6 and TRBJ1-2): DAGVTQSPTHLIKTRGQQVTLRCSPKSGHDTVSWYQQALGQGPQFIFQYYEEEERQRGNFPDRFSGHQFPNYSSELNVNALLLGDSALYLCASSLKALGQVFGYTFGSGTRLTVV.

This rearrangement joins TRBV9 to TRBJ1-1; a possible D gene is TRBD1 (6 bases). Deletions cut 4 bases from V and 3 bases from J, with 10 bases between. CDR3 size: 13 residues. Germline V gene sequence: CDR1 SGDLS, CDR2 YYNGEE. As DNA, the CDR3 is TGTGCCAGCAGCCCTCACAGGGACACTGAAGCTTTCTTT. This encodes CASSPHRDTEAFF.

The J gene is TRBJ2-1, the V gene TRBV9; 8 positions agree with TRBD2. This CDR3 spans 15 amino acids. J lost 4 bases, V lost 1 base, and 4 bases had no gene match. Germline CDR1 SGDLS, CDR2 YYNGEE. CDR3 bases: TGTGCCAGCAGCGTAAGAGCGGGAGTATACAATGAGCAGTTCTTC. Its translation: CASSVRAGVYNEQFF.

This clone was found once. The chain carries TRBV5-8 and TRBJ2-6; TRBD1 matches 8 bases. The germline V gene encodes CDR1 SGHTS and CDR2 YDEGEE. Unmatched junction bases numbered 9, after V lost 4 bases and J lost 0 bases. CDR3 length: 18 amino acids. The CDR3 DNA reads as TGTGCCAGCAGCCTATGGGGAACAGGGGGCTCTGGGGCCAACGTCCTGACTTTC. Translated: CASSLWGTGGSGANVLTF.